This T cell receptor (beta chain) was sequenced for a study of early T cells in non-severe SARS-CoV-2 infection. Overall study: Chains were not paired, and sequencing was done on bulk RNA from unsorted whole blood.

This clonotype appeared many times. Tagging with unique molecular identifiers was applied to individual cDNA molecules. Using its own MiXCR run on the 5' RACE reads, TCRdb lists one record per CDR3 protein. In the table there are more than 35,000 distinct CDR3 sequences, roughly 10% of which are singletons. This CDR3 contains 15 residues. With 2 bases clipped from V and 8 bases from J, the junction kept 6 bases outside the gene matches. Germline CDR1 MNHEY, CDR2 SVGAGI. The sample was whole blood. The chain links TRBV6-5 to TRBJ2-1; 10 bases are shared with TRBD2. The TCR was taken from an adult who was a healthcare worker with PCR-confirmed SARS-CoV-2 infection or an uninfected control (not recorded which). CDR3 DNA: TGTGCCAGCAGTTACCTGCCTAGCGGGAGCTATGAGCAGTTCTTC. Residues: CASSYLPSGSYEQFF.